Ten or more counts support the clone carrying this TCR beta chain. The antigen remains undetermined. The sample comes from a study of T cell repertoires in cytomegalovirus infection. Study background: CMV infection plus the matching HLA type was flagged by public TCR beta signatures.

Germline values: CDR1 MNHNY, CDR2 SVGAGI (reference sequence). Trimming cost V 2 bases and J 3 bases; bases outside gene matches: 1. There are 14 residues in the CDR3. TCRdb recomputed calls from the reads with MiXCR, one row per CDR3 protein. The table has 480,000 or so distinct CDR3 sequences, about 11% seen once. Study results and limitations: CMV carriers having the relevant HLA were flagged by cumulative public TCR beta family frequency. Dominating the ex vivo response were TCR beta clonotypes that were CMV-specific and HLA-C-restricted.

Specimen: PBMCs. This chain links TRBV6-6 with TRBJ1-5; 7 positions agree with TRBD1. The sequence came from a human donor in good health (CMV status not recorded). Some clones in this sample may be carry-over from other donors' samples. The chain's CDR3 is CASSYGTDNQPQHF. CDR3 DNA sequence: TGTGCCAGCAGTTACGGGACAGACAATCAGCCCCAGCATTTT.